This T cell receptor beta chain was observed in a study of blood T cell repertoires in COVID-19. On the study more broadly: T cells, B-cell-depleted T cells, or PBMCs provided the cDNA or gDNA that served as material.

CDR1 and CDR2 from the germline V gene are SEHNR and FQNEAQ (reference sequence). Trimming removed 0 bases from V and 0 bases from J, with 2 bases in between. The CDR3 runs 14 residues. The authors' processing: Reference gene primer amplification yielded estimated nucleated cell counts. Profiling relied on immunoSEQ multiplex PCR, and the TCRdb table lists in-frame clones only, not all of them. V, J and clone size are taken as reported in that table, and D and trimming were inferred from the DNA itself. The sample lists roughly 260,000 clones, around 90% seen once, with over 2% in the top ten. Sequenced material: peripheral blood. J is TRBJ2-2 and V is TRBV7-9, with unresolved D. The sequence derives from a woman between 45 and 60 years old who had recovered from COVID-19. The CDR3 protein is CASSLASNTGELFF. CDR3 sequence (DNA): TGTGCCAGCAGCTTAGCCTCGAACACCGGGGAGCTGTTTTTT.